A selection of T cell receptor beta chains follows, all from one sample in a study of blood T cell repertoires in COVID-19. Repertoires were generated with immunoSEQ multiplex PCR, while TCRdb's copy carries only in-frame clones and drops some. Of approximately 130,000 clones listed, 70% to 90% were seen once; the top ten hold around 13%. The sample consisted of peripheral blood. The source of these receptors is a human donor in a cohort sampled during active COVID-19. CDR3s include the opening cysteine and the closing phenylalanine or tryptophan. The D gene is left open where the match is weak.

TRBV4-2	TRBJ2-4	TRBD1	CASSQKTGQTKNIQYF
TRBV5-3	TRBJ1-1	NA	CARSLVAFGQHTEAFF
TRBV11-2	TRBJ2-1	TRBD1	CASSERAGTGSYNEQFF
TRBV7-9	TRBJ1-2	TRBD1	CASSFKPRGQGISYGYTF
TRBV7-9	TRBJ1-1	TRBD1	CASSPAAGGTEAFF
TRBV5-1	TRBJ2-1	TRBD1	CASSLDRGPPNGQFF
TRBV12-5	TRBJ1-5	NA	CASALQTLSNQPQHF
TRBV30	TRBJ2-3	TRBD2	CAWSGGTSVSYF
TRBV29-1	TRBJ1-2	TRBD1	CSVEGGSTGPYGYTF
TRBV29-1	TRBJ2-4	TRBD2	CSVSGLLAKNIQYF
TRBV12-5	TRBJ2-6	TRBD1	CASGWAIGTGLTGANVLTF
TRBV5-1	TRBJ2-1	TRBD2	CATGAGGRGNEQFF
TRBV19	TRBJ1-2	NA	CASSVDSGAPDGYTF
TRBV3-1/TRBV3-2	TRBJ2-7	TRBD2	CASSHSGLAGGAGSYEQYF
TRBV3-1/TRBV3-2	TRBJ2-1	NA	CASSQDGRAYNEQFF
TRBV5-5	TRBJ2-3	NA	CASSLGLTSPDTQYF
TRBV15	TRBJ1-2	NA	CATSSTFVDYGYTF
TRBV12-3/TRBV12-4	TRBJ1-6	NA	CASNSGLSPLHF
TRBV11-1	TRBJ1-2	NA	CASSSTGSGGYTF
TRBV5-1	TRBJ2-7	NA	CASSTDWAAEQYF
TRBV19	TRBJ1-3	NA	CASSISKDTSGNTIYF
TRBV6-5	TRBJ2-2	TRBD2	CASRTRGGPTGELFF
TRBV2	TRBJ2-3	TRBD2	CASSGSGGATDTQYF
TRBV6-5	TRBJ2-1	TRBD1	CASRFGQGNGEQFF
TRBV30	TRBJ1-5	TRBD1	CAWSGGQGGQPQHF
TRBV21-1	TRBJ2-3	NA	CASSKGAGESRTDTQYF
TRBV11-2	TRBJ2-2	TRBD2	CASSLGGTNTGELFF
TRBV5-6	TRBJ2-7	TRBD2	CASSLGSSGGAFSGEQYF
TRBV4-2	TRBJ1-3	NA	CASSRELESSGNTIYF
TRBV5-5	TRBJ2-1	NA	CASSYPSGDNEQFF
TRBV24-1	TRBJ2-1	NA	CATSGNEVGPNEQFF
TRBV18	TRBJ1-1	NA	CASSVGQTNTEAFF
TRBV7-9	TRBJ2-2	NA	CASSVEAGELFF
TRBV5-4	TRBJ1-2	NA	CASSYRVDGYTF
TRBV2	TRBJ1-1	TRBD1	CASSELRGRSTEAFF
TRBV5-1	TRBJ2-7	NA	CASMDSLYEQYF
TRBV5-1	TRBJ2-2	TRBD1	CASSSTPTQGAGELFF
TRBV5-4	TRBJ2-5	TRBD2	CASSLLLAGGGGTQYF
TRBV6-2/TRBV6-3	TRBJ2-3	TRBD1	CASSYSKRTGFSTDTQYF
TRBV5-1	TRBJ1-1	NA	CASSLGGGNTEAFF
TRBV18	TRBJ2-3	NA	CASSPNADTQYF
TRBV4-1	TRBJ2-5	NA	CASSRRQAQETQYF
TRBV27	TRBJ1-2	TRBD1	CASSLIYPGLPGTANYGYTF
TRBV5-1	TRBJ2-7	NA	CASSLDWTYEQYF
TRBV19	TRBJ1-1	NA	CASTNRWQAGMGAFF
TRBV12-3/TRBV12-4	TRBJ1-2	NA	CASSYVAGSGYTF